One sample yielded the 24 T cell receptor beta chains listed below, sequenced in a study of shared T cell receptors in the human thymus. Produced via immunoSEQ multiplex PCR; TCRdb's table is partial and in-frame only. The data show 720,000 or so clones, 75% to 90% seen once. This same sample was also part of a study on human thymus T cells.

Sequenced material: thymocytes. The receptors derive from a girl in the first two years of life with a congenital heart defect.

The CDR3 sequence is CASSSGQLYGYTF. The DNA of the CDR3 is TGTGCCAGCAGCTCGGGACAACTCTATGGCTACACCTTC. The V and J genes are TRBV6-5 and TRBJ1-2, with a weak D call TRBD1 (6 bases). The V end was cut by 6 bases, the J end by 4 bases, with 12 bases between. The CDR3 loop spans 13 amino acids. Germline-derived CDR1 and CDR2 are MNHEY and SVGAGI.

This chain connects TRBV7-9 to TRBJ2-7; TRBD1 agrees at 7 bases. There are 16 residues in the CDR3. Germline CDR1 SEHNR, CDR2 FQNEAQ (reference sequence). Trimming cost V 5 bases and J 0 bases; bases outside gene matches: 10. CDR3 loop: CASSLDRDLSSYEQYF. The CDR3 nucleotides are TGTGCCAGCAGCCTAGACAGGGATCTGAGCTCCTACGAGCAGTACTTC. The full variable domain, rest sourced from reference TRBV7-9 and TRBJ2-7, is DTGVSQNPRHKITKRGQNVTFRCDPISEHNRLYWYRQTLGQGPEFLTYFQNEAQLEKSRLLSDRFSAERPKGSFSTLEIQRTEQGDSAMYLCASSLDRDLSSYEQYFGPGTRLTVT.

This clone has a handful of counts. This chain connects TRBV5-8 to TRBJ1-5; D possibly corresponds to TRBD1 (5 bases). The V end lost 1 base, the J end lost 3 bases, and 11 bases lay between the germline ends. The CDR3 runs to 15 residues. CDR1 and CDR2 (germline): SGHTS, YDEGEE. CDR3 DNA sequence: TGTGCCAGCAGCTTGTTCGCGGGGGACAATCAGCCCCAGCATTTT. Translating gives CASSLFAGDNQPQHF. The full variable domain, with the rest looked up from reference TRBV5-8 and TRBJ1-5, is EAGVTQSPTHLIKTRGQQATLRCSPISGHTSVYWYQQALGLGLQFLLWYDEGEERNRGNFPPRFSGRQFPNYSSELNVNALELEDSALYLCASSLFAGDNQPQHFGDGTRLSIL.

The genes are TRBV27 and TRBJ1-1; tentatively, D is TRBD1 (5 bases). V was cut by 4 bases and J by 5 bases, with 14 bases left in between. The CDR3 length is 14 residues. Germline CDR1 reads MNHEY; CDR2 reads SMNVEV (reference sequence). The CDR3 DNA is TGTGCCAGCAGTTACTCAGGGATGGGGACTGAAGCTTTCTTT. Its protein product is CASSYSGMGTEAFF.

The V gene is TRBV21-1, the J gene TRBJ2-5; TRBD2 is the table's D call and was not checked against the DNA. The assigned J gene may be wrong: the sequence end matches TRBJ2-7 better. TRBV21-1 constitutes a pseudogene. The CDR3 is 14 residues long. The CDR3 region has the DNA TGTGCCAGCAGCAAAGGGTCTAGGGAGGACGAGCAGTACTTC. Protein sequence: CASSKGSREDEQYF.

The V call is TRBV7-2, the J call TRBJ2-3; the D gene is possibly TRBD2 (5 bases). Germline V gene sequence: CDR1 SGHTA, CDR2 FQGNSA. The CDR3 runs 17 residues. V was shortened by 5 bases and J by 2 bases, with 20 bases between the two germline ends. The CDR3 loop is CASSISEERLYTDTQYF. CDR3 DNA: TGTGCCAGCAGCATTAGCGAGGAGAGACTATACACAGATACGCAGTATTTT.

This sequence joins TRBV30 and TRBJ1-3, with no clear D. The germline V gene has CDR1 GTSNPN and CDR2 SVGIG (reference sequence). Trimming removed 2 bases at V and 0 bases at J, with 11 bases between. The CDR3 is 15 residues long. CDR3 nucleotide sequence: TGTGCCTGGAGTTCAGGCTTCAGCTCTGGAAACACCATATATTTT. Translated: CAWSSGFSSGNTIYF. Full variable domain (rest looked up from reference TRBV30 and TRBJ1-3): SQTIHQWPATLVQPVGSPLSLECTVEGTSNPNLYWYRQAAGRGLQLLFYSVGIGQISSEVPQNLSASRPQDRQFILSSKKLLLSDSGFYLCAWSSGFSSGNTIYFGEGSWLTVV.

This chain connects TRBV11-2 to TRBJ1-1, with TRBD1 identical over 7 bases. The germline V gene encodes CDR1 SGHAT and CDR2 FQNNGV. V shed 1 base, J shed 3 bases, and the junction held 14 bases outside the gene matches. This CDR3 contains 18 residues. The CDR3 loop reads CASSLVSPPTGKDTEAFF. CDR3 coding DNA: TGTGCCAGCAGCTTAGTATCCCCACCGACAGGGAAGGACACTGAAGCTTTCTTT.

This clone appeared once. The V and J genes are TRBV2 and TRBJ1-6; D uncertain. CDR1 SNHLY and CDR2 FYNNEI come from the germline V gene. Trimming pared 3 bases from V and 3 bases from J, leaving 15 bases between. The CDR3 totals 17 residues. In nucleotides, the CDR3 is TGTGCCAGCAGTGAGTTCGGACTCGATCACTATAATTCACCCCTCCACTTT. Translating it yields CASSEFGLDHYNSPLHF.

The gene calls are TRBV7-9 and TRBJ2-1, with TRBD2 matching 10 bases. The trim removed 5 bases at V and 4 bases at J, leaving 11 bases unmatched. In germline, CDR1 is SEHNR, CDR2 FQNEAQ (reference sequence). This CDR3 has 17 amino acids. This chain's CDR3 is CASSVRRLAGLYNEQFF. CDR3 in DNA: TGTGCCAGCAGCGTTAGGCGACTAGCGGGTCTTTACAATGAGCAGTTCTTC. Drawing the rest from reference TRBV7-9 and TRBJ2-1, the complete variable domain is DTGVSQNPRHKITKRGQNVTFRCDPISEHNRLYWYRQTLGQGPEFLTYFQNEAQLEKSRLLSDRFSAERPKGSFSTLEIQRTEQGDSAMYLCASSVRRLAGLYNEQFFGPGTRLTVL.

The chain recombines TRBV14 with TRBJ2-1; 8 bases are shared with TRBD1. This CDR3 has 16 residues. Looked up from germline, CDR1 is SGHDN and CDR2 is FVKESK. The V gene end was trimmed by 3 bases and the J gene end by 5 bases; junction bases not matched to a gene: 9. CDR3 nucleotide sequence: TGTGCCAGCAGCCACCGATCGGGACAGGTCAACAATGAGCAGTTCTTC. This sequence encodes CASSHRSGQVNNEQFF.

The chain employs TRBV5-1 and TRBJ1-1; TRBD1 matches at 9 bases. There are 15 residues in the CDR3. CDR1 and CDR2 (germline): SGHRS, YFSETQ. V trimming: 2 bases; J trimming: 0 bases; junction bases outside the gene matches: 2. DNA for the CDR3: TGCGCCAGCAGCTTATGGACAGGGGTGAACACTGAAGCTTTCTTT. Its protein product is CASSLWTGVNTEAFF.

This clone was detected once. The V gene is TRBV10-1, the J gene TRBJ2-3; possible D gene TRBD1, 6 bases. In germline, CDR1 is WNHNN, CDR2 SYGVQD (reference sequence). Between the trimmed V and J ends, which lost 2 bases and 2 bases, there was a span of 17 bases. The CDR3 spans 17 residues. The CDR3 is CASSEKHRDRITDTQYF. CDR3 sequence (DNA): TGCGCCAGCAGTGAGAAACACAGGGACCGTATCACAGATACGCAGTATTTT.

This clone was seen a single time. The rearrangement uses TRBV9 and TRBJ2-3; TRBD1 is a possible D gene (7 bases). The ends were cut back, 0 bases at V and 0 bases at J, with 29 bases in the middle. The CDR3 consists of 22 residues. Germline V gives CDR1 SGDLS, CDR2 YYNGEE. DNA of the CDR3: TGTGCCAGCAGCGTAGTGGGTGGGGACAGTCGGGACTCTAATTCTAGCACAGATACGCAGTATTTT. Translation gives CASSVVGGDSRDSNSSTDTQYF.

The CDR3 protein is CASSLEDSYGYTF. In DNA form, the CDR3 reads TGTGCCAGCAGTTTGGAGGACAGCTATGGCTACACCTTC. V and J are TRBV28 and TRBJ1-2; D might be TRBD1 (6 bases). The length of the CDR3 is 13 residues. V was trimmed by 3 bases and J by 4 bases, leaving 9 bases between them. CDR1 MDHEN and CDR2 SYDVKM come from the germline V gene.

This chain uses TRBV14 with TRBJ1-2; TRBD1 matches at 7 bases. Germline CDR1 and CDR2: SGHDN and FVKESK. This CDR3 region has 17 residues. J was trimmed by 6 bases and V by 1 base; bases with no gene match: 14. CDR3 loop: CASSQVPPGQRLDGYTF. The CDR3 DNA reads as TGTGCCAGCAGCCAAGTGCCTCCGGGACAGAGATTAGATGGCTACACCTTC. Full variable domain (missing parts from reference TRBV14 and TRBJ1-2): EAGVTQFPSHSVIEKGQTVTLRCDPISGHDNLYWYRRVMGKEIKFLLHFVKESKQDESGMPNNRFLAERTGGTYSTLKVQPAELEDSGVYFCASSQVPPGQRLDGYTFGSGTRLTVV.

The chain carries TRBV19 and TRBJ1-2; D perhaps matches TRBD1 (6 bases). Germline CDR1 LNHDA, CDR2 SQIVND (reference sequence). V shed 5 bases and J shed 3 bases, with 10 bases lying between them. The CDR3 has 13 amino acids. The CDR3 coding sequence is TGTGCCAGTAGTCAGGGGAGCGACTATGGCTACACCTTC. The encoded protein is CASSQGSDYGYTF.

In its sample, this clone was seen a few times. This chain connects TRBV5-1 to TRBJ2-5; 7 positions agree with TRBD1. The CDR3 has 19 amino acids. Germline lookup yields CDR1 SGHRS and CDR2 YFSETQ. Trimming cost V 0 bases and J 2 bases; bases outside gene matches: 16. The CDR3 spells CASSLGRVAPGQTQETQYF. In DNA, the CDR3 is TGCGCCAGCAGCTTGGGGCGGGTGGCCCCGGGACAGACACAAGAGACCCAGTACTTC.

V is TRBV5-8 and J is TRBJ1-1; D is possibly TRBD1 (6 bases). The V end was cut by 5 bases, the J end by 3 bases, with 17 bases between. This CDR3 has 15 residues. In germline, CDR1 is SGHTS, CDR2 YDEGEE. The CDR3 DNA reads TGTGCCAGCAGGGGATGGACAGCCGTTTACACTGAAGCTTTCTTT. It is translated as CASRGWTAVYTEAFF.

The rearrangement joins TRBV25-1 to TRBJ2-7; TRBD1 aligns across 7 bases. Germline trimming cut 0 bases from V and 0 bases from J; bases unmatched to any gene: 2. CDR1 is MGHDK, CDR2 SYGVNS, per germline. The CDR3 runs 15 residues. This CDR3 is CASSEYGTDSYEQYF. In DNA, the CDR3 is TGTGCCAGCAGTGAATATGGGACAGACTCCTACGAGCAGTACTTC.

This rearrangement joins TRBV6-5 to TRBJ1-2; 9 nucleotides match TRBD1. Germline CDR1 is MNHEY and CDR2 is SVGAGI. The CDR3 covers 16 residues. With V trimmed by 4 bases and J by 3 bases, 9 bases remained unmatched. In DNA, the CDR3 is TGTGCCAGCAGTTCCCCCCGGGACAGGGACCACTATGGCTACACCTTC. As protein: CASSSPRDRDHYGYTF.

The rearrangement uses TRBV11-2 and TRBJ1-6, with no clear D. From germline, CDR1 is SGHAT and CDR2 FQNNGV. The CDR3 runs to 12 residues. The V end was cut by 5 bases, the J end by 8 bases, with 7 bases between. The DNA for the CDR3 is TGTGCCAGCAGCGGGCCTTATTCACCCCTCCACTTT. Translation gives CASSGPYSPLHF.

The V gene is TRBV7-8, the J gene TRBJ1-2; the D gene is possibly TRBD1 (5 bases). V dropped 4 bases and J dropped 7 bases, with 16 bases sitting between them. The germline gives CDR1 SGHVS, CDR2 FQNEAQ. The CDR3 sequence is 14 residues long. The CDR3, as DNA: TGTGCCAGCAGCTATGCATCCTTTCAGGGTGGCTACACCTTC. Protein sequence: CASSYASFQGGYTF.

The rearrangement joins TRBV9 to TRBJ2-7, with TRBD1 matching 7 bases. V gave up 3 bases and J gave up 0 bases; unmatched junction bases: 12. Germline V gives CDR1 SGDLS, CDR2 YYNGEE. This CDR3 has 17 amino acids. This CDR3 reads CASSGRRGQASSYEQYF. As DNA, the CDR3 is TGTGCCAGCAGCGGAAGACGTGGACAGGCGAGCTCCTACGAGCAGTACTTC.